This T cell receptor (beta chain) was profiled in a study of T cells in tumors after PD-1 blockade. Generated by immunoSEQ multiplex PCR, the TCRdb table keeps only in-frame clones and is missing some. Found here are 55,000 to 65,000 clones, around four fifths of them singletons; the top ten hold 10% to 15%. The length of the CDR3 is 14 residues. Unmatched junction bases numbered 5, after V lost 4 bases and J lost 3 bases. Germline loops: CDR1 SGHTA, CDR2 FQGNSA. The chain recombines TRBV7-2 with TRBJ2-7, with 8 bases that match TRBD2. The receptor was isolated from a human donor with basal cell carcinoma. The source was PBMCs, collected before anti-PD-1 treatment. The CDR3 nucleotides read TGTGCCAGCAGCTATGGGAGCGGGGGCTACGAGCAGTACTTC. Protein sequence: CASSYGSGGYEQYF.